The entry that follows covers one T cell receptor beta chain sequence. Its antigen is not known. These data are taken from a study of T cells expressing NK-cell markers. About the research overall: Underlying the TCR beta repertoires were sorted CD3+CD56+NKG2C+, CD3+CD56+NKG2C- and CD3+CD56-NKG2C+ T cells. The authors sequenced eight donors, of whom seven were HCMV-seropositive and one was seronegative.

From the 5' RACE reads, TCRdb lists one entry per CDR3 protein and no DNA. The sample table includes around 180,000 distinct CDR3 sequences. General study findings and limits: More than 5 donors carried dominant NKG2C+ clonotypes that made up 1.0-7.0% of their CD8+ T cells.

This CDR3 has 15 residues. CDR1 and CDR2 (germline): DFQATT, SNEGSKA (reference sequence). Sequencing was performed on blood T cells: a sorted CD56 or NKG2C T cell subset, CD4+ or CD8+ T cells, or bulk PBMC T cells (not recorded which). This TCR came from a man aged 18-70 years in good health. This rearrangement joins TRBV20-1 to TRBJ2-1; TCRdb designates TRBD1, a call that cannot be tested without DNA. This CDR3 is CSARDDSFSYNEQFF.